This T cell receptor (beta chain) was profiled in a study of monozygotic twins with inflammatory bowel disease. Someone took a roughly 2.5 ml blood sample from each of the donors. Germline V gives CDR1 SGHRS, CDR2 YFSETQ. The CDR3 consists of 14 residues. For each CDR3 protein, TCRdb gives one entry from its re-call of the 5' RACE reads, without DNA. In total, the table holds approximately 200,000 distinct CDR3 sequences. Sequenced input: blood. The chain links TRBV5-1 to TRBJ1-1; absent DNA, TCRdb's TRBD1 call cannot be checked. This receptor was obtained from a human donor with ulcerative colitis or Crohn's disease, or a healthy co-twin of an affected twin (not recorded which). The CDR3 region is CASSPQGRGTEAFF. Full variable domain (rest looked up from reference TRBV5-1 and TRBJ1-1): KAGVTQTPRYLIKTRGQQVTLSCSPISGHRSVSWYQQTPGQGLQFLFEYFSETQRNKGNFPGRFSGRQFSNSRSEMNVSTLELGDSALYLCASSPQGRGTEAFFGQGTRLTVV.